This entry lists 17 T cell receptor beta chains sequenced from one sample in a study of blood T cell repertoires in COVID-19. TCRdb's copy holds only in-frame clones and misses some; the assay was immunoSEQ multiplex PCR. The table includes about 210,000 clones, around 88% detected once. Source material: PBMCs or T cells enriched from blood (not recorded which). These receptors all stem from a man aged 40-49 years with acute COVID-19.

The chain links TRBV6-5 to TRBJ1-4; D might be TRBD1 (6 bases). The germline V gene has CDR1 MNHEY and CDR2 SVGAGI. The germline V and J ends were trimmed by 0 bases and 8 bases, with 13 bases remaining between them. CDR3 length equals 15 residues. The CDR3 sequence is CASSYSRQGWEKLFF. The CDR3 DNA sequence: TGTGCCAGCAGTTACTCGAGGCAGGGGTGGGAAAAACTGTTTTTT.

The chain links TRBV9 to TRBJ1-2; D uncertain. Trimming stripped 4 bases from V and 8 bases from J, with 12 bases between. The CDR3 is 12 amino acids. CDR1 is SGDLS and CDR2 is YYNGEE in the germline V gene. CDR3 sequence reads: CASSPMVRGYTF. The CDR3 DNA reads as TGTGCCAGCAGCCCGATGGTGAGGGGCTACACCTTC.

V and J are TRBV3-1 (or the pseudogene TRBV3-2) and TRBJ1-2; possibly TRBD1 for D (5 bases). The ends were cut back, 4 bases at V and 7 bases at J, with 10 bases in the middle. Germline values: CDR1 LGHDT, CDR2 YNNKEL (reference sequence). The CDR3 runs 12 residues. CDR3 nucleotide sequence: TGTGCCAGCAGCCGGAGCCAGGGTGGCTACACCTTC. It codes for CASSRSQGGYTF.

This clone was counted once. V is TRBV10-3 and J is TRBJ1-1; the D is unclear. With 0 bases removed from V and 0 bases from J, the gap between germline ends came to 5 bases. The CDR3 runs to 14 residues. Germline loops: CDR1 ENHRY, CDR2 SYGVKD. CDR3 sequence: CAISESAMNTEAFF. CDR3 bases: TGTGCCATCAGTGAGTCCGCTATGAACACTGAAGCTTTCTTT.

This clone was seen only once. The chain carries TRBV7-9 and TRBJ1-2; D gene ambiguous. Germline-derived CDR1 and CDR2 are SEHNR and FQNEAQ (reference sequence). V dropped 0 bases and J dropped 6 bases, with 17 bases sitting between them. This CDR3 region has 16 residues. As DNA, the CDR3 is TGTGCCAGCAGCTTAGCGTTGTCGAGGTATATCGATGGCTACACCTTC. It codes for CASSLALSRYIDGYTF.

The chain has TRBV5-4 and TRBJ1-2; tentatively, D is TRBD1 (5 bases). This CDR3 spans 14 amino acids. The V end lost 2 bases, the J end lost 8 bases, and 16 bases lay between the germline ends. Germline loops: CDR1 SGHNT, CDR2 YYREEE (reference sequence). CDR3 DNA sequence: TGTGCCAGCAGCTTTTGGTGGGGGGAGGGAGGCTACACCTTC. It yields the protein CASSFWWGEGGYTF.

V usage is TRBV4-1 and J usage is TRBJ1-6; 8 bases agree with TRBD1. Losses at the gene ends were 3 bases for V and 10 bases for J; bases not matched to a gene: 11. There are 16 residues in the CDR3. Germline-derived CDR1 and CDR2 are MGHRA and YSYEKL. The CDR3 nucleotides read TGCGCCAGCAGCCAGGGCCGACAGGGGAAATGGTCACCCCTCCACTTT. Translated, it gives CASSQGRQGKWSPLHF.

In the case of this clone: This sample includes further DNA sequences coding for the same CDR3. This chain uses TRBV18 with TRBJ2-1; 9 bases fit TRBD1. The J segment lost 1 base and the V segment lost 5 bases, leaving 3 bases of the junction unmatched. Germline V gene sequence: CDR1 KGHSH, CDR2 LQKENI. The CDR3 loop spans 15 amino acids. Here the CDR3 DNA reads TGTGCCAGCTCAGCCGGGACAGGGTCCTACAATGAGCAGTTCTTC. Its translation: CASSAGTGSYNEQFF.

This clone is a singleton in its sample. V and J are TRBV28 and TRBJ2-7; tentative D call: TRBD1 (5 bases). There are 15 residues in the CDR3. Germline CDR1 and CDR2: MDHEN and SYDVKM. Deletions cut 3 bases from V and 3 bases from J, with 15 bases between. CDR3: CASSFKRQGIYEQYF. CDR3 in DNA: TGTGCCAGCAGTTTTAAGAGGCAGGGTATCTACGAGCAGTACTTC.

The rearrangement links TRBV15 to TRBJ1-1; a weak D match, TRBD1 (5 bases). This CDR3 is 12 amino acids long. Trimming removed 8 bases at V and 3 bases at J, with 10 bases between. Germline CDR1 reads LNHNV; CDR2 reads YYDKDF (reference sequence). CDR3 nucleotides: TGTGCCACCGTATCGACAGACACTGAAGCTTTCTTT. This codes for CATVSTDTEAFF.

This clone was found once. The CDR3 DNA sequence: TGTGCCAGCAGCTCCCAGCGCTACAATGAGCAGTTCTTC. Its protein product is CASSSQRYNEQFF. The V call is TRBV7-2, the J call TRBJ2-1, with D unclear. The CDR3 runs to 13 residues. The germline V gene encodes CDR1 SGHTA and CDR2 FQGNSA. V was cut by 4 bases and J by 3 bases, with 7 bases left in between. The complete variable domain, with remaining parts taken from reference TRBV7-2 and TRBJ2-1, reads GAGVSQSPSNKVTEKGKDVELRCDPISGHTALYWYRQSLGQGLEFLIYFQGNSAPDKSGLPSDRFSAERTGGSVSTLTIQRTQQEDSAVYLCASSSQRYNEQFFGPGTRLTVL.

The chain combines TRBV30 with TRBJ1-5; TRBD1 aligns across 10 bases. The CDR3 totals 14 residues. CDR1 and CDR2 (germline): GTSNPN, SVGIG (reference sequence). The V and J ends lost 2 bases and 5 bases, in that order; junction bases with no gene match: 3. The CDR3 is CAWSPGQGYQPQHF. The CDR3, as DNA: TGTGCCTGGAGTCCGGGACAGGGGTATCAGCCCCAGCATTTT.

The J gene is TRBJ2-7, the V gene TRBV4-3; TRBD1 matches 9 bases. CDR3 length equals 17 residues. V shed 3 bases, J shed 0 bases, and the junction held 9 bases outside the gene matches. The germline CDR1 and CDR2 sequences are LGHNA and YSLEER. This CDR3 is CASSQITGTGSSYEQYF. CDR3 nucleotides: TGCGCCAGCAGCCAGATTACCGGGACAGGGAGCTCCTACGAGCAGTACTTC.

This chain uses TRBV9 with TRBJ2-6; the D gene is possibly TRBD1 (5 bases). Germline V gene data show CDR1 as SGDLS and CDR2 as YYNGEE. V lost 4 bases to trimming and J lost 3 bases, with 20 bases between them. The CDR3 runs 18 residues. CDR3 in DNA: TGTGCCAGCAGCCTGAGCGCAGGGTTGGCTCTTGGGGCCAACGTCCTGACTTTC. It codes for CASSLSAGLALGANVLTF. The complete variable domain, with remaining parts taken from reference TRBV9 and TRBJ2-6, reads DSGVTQTPKHLITATGQRVTLRCSPRSGDLSVYWYQQSLDQGLQFLIQYYNGEERAKGNILERFSAQQFPDLHSELNLSSLELGDSALYFCASSLSAGLALGANVLTFGAGSRLTVL.

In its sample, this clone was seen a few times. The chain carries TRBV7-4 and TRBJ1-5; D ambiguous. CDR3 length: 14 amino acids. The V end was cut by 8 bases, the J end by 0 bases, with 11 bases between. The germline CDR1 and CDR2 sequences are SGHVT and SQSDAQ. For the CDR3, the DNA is TGTGCCAGCGGGCGGAGGGATAGCAATCAGCCCCAGCATTTT. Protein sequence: CASGRRDSNQPQHF.

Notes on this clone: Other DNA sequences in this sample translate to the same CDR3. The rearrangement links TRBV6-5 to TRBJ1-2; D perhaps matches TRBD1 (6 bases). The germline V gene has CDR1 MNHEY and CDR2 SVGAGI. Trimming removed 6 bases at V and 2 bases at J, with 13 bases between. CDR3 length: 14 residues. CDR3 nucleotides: TGTGCCAGCAGCCCGGACAGTTGGAACTATGGCTACACCTTC. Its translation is CASSPDSWNYGYTF.

CDR3 bases: TGTGCCAGCAGTGAGAGGGCTCAGCGGTCACCCCTCCACTTT. Amino acids: CASSERAQRSPLHF. J is TRBJ1-6 and V is TRBV6-1; D ambiguous. Trimming took 3 bases from V and 10 from J, leaving 13 bases between them. Germline V gene data show CDR1 as MNHNS and CDR2 as SASEGT. CDR3 length: 14 residues.